This TCR beta chain stems from a study of STAT5B mutations in CD4+ large granular lymphocyte leukemia. The germline V gene encodes CDR1 MDHEN and CDR2 SYDVKM. The CDR3 is 15 amino acids. V shed 6 bases and J shed 6 bases, with 18 bases lying between them. Assay: immunoSEQ multiplex PCR; the TCRdb copy retains only in-frame clones and omits some. The table includes more than 7,500 clones, about 79% detected once. The V and J genes are TRBV28 and TRBJ2-1; D might be TRBD1 or TRBD2, each matching 7 bases. The specimen was PBMCs. The sequence was collected from a man in his fifties or sixties with CD4+ T-cell large granular lymphocyte leukemia. This chain's CDR3 is CASSLLTGRGNEQFF. As DNA, the CDR3 is TGTGCCAGCAGCCTCTTGACAGGGAGGGGCAATGAGCAGTTCTTC.